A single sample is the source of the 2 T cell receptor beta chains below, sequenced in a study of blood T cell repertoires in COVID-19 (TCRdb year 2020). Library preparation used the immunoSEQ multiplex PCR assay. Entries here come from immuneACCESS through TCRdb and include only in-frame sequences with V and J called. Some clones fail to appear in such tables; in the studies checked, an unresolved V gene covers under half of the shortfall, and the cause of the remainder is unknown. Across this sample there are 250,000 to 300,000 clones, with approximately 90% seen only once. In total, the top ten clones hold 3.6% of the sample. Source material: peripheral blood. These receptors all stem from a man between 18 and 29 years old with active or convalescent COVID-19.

The CDR3 DNA is TGTGCCAGCAGGCCGGGACACGCCCTAGGAGGTGAAAAACTGTTTTTT. Translation: CASRPGHALGGEKLFF. The V gene is TRBV11-2, the J gene TRBJ1-4, with D possibly being TRBD1 (6 bases). The CDR3 runs 16 residues. Germline V CDR1 and CDR2: SGHAT, FQNNGV. V was trimmed by 6 bases and J by 7 bases, leaving 21 bases between them.

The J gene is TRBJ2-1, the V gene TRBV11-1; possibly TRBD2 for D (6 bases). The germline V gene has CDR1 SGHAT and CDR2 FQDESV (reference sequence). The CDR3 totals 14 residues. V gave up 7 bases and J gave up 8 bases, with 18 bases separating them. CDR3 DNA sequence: TGTGCCAGCAAACGGGACTGGCGCTCCCATGAGCAGTTCTTC. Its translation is CASKRDWRSHEQFF.